This TCR beta chain was found in a study of T cells in localized non-small cell lung cancer. Study-wide points: Tumor showed lower T cell clonality than uninvolved adjacent lung, where it was highest. Elevated circulating T cell density in blood was associated with longer overall survival. Adjacent lung exhibited a median of about 50 among the 100 most abundant tumor clones.

The repertoire was sequenced with immunoSEQ multiplex PCR; TCRdb's copy has only in-frame clones and lacks some. The repertoire includes over 40,000 clones, around nine tenths of them detected once, and over 2.5% sits in the top ten. Comment on this clone: The antigen is unknown.

Per the germline V gene, CDR1 is MNHNS and CDR2 is SASEGT. Trimming removed 5 bases from V and 0 bases from J, with 13 bases in between. CDR3 length equals 15 residues. The origin of this receptor is a female donor of 60 years or more with stage I squamous cell lung carcinoma. The chain employs TRBV6-1 and TRBJ1-2; no reliable D call. The source was peripheral blood, collected before any cancer treatment. This CDR3 is CASSFRALSNYGYTF. The CDR3 DNA reads TGTGCCAGCAGTTTCCGAGCCCTTTCTAACTATGGCTACACCTTC.